This TCR beta chain was retrieved from a study of tumor and adjacent non-tumor tissue in lung cancer. This sample's RNA came from whole unsorted tissue. The library came from three nested PCR rounds adapted from ARM-PCR protocols. TCRdb re-analysed the multiplex PCR reads in MiXCR, keeping a single row per CDR3 protein. Altogether around 120,000 distinct CDR3 sequences are present, roughly 67% being singletons, with the ten largest covering 13%. As to this clonotype: The junction departs from the called germline gene at one end, perhaps through a read error.

The source material was lung tumor tissue. The origin of this receptor is a young man with non-small cell lung cancer.

The CDR3 region has the DNA TGTGCCAGCAGTTGCAGAGGGACCTCGAACACCGGGGAGCTATTTTTT. It encodes CASSCRGTSNTGELFF. This chain connects TRBV6-5 to TRBJ2-2; TRBD1 or TRBD2 may be the D gene (5 bases each). Germline CDR1 MNHEY, CDR2 SVGAGI. CDR3 length: 16 amino acids.